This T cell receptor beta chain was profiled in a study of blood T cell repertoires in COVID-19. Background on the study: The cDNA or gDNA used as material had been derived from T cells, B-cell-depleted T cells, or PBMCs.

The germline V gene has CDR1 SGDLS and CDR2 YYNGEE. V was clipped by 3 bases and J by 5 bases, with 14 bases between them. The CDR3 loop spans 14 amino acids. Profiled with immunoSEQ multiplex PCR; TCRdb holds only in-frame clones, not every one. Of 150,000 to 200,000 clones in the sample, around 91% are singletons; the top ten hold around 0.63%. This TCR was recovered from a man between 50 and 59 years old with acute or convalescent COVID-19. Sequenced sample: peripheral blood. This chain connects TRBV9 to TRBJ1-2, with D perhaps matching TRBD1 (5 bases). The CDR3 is CASSALGVGYGYTF. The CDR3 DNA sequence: TGTGCCAGCAGCGCGCTAGGGGTAGGGTATGGCTACACCTTC.